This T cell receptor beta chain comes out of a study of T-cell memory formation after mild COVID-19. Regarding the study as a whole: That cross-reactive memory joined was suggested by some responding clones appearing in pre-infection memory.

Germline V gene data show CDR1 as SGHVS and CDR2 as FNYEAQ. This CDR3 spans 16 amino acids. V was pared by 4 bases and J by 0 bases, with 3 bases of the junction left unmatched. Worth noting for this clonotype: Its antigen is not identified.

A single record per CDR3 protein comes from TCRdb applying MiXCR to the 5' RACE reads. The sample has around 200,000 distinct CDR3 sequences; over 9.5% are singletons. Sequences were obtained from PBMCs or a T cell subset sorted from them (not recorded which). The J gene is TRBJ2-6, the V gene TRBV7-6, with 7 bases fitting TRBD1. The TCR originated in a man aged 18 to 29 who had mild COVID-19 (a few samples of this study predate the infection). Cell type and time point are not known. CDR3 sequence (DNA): TGTGCCAGCAGCTCGGGGACAGTCTCTGGGGCCAACGTCCTGACTTTC. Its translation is CASSSGTVSGANVLTF.